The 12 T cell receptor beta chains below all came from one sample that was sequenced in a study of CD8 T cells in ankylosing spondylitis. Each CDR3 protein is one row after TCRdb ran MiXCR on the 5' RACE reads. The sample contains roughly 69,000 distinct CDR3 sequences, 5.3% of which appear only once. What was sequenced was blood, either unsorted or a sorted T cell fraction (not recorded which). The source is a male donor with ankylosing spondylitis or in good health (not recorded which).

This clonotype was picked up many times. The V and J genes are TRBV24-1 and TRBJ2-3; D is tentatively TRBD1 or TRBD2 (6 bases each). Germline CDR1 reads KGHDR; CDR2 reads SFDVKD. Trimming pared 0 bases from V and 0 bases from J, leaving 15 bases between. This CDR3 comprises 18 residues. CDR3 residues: CATSDLYPGAESTDTQYF. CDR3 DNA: TGTGCCACCAGTGATTTGTATCCGGGGGCGGAGAGCACAGATACGCAGTATTTT.

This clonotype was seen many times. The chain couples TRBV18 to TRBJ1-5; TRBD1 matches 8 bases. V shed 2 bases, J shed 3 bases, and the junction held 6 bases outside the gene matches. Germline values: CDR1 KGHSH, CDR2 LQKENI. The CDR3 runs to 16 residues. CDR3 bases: TGTGCCAGCTCACCAAACCCGGGACAGGTCAATCAGCCCCAGCATTTT. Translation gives CASSPNPGQVNQPQHF.

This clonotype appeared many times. For the CDR3, the DNA is TGTGCCAGCAGCTTAGCCCCGGACAGGTGGGCTTTCTTT. Translated, it gives CASSLAPDRWAFF. This chain joins TRBV7-8 and TRBJ1-1; 7 bases are shared with TRBD1. Looked up from germline, CDR1 is SGHVS and CDR2 is FQNEAQ. The J segment lost 11 bases and the V segment lost 0 bases, leaving 6 bases of the junction unmatched. The CDR3 sequence is 13 residues long.

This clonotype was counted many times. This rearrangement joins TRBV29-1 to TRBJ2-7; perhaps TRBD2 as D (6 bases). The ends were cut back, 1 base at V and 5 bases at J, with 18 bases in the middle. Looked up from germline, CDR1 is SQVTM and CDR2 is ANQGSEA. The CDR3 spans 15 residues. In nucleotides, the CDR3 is TGCAGCGTTGAAGCAGTAGGGCGGGAAACCCACGAGCAGTACTTC. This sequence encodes CSVEAVGRETHEQYF.

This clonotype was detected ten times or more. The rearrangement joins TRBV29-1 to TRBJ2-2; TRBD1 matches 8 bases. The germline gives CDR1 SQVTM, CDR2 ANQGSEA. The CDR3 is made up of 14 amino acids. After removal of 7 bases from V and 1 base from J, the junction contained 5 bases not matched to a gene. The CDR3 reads CSDTGGENTGELFF. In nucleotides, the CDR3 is TGCAGCGACACAGGGGGAGAGAACACCGGGGAGCTGTTTTTT.

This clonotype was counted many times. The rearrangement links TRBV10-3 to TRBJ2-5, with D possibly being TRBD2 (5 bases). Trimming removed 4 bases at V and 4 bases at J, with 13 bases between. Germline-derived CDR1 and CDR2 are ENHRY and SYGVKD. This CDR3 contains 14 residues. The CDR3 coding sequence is TGTGCCATCAGTGCCCCCGGGATGAGAGAGACCCAGTACTTC. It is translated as CAISAPGMRETQYF.

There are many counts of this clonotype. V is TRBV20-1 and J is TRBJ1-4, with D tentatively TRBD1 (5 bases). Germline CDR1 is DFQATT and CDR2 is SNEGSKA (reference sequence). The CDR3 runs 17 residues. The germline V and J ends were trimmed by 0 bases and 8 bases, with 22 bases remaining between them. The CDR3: CSAREWAGKSPQEKLFF. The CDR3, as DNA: TGCAGTGCTAGAGAGTGGGCAGGGAAATCACCTCAGGAAAAACTGTTTTTT.

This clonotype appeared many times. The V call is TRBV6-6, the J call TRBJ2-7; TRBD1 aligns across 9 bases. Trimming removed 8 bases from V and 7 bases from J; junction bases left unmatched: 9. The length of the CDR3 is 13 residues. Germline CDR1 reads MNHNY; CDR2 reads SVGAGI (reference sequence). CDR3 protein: CASGDRVRREQYF. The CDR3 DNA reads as TGTGCCAGCGGGGACAGGGTGCGTCGGGAGCAGTACTTC.

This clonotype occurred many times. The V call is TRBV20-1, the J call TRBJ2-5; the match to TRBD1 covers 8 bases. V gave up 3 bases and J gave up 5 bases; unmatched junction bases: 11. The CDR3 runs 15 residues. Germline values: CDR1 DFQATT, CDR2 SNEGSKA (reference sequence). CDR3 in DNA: TGCAGTGCTAGGGTAGCGGACAGGGAATGGGAGACCCAGTACTTC. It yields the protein CSARVADREWETQYF.

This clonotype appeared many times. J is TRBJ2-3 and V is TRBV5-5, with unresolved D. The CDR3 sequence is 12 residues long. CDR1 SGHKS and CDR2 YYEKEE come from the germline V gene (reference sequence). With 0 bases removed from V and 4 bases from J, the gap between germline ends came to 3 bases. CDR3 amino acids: CASSLVPDTQYF. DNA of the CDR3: TGTGCCAGCAGCTTGGTACCAGATACGCAGTATTTT.

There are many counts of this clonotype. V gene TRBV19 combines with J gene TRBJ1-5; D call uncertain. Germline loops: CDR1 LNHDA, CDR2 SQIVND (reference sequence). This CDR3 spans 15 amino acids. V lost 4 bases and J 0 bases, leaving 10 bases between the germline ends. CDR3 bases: TGTGCCAGTAGTACGTGGGGAGTTAGCAATCAGCCCCAGCATTTT. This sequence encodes CASSTWGVSNQPQHF.

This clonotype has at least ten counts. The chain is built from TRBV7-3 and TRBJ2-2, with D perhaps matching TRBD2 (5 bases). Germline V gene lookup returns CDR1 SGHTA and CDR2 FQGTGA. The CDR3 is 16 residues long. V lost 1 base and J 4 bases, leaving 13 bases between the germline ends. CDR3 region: CASSLSGRAGTGELFF. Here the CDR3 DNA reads TGTGCCAGCAGCTTAAGCGGGCGGGCGGGCACCGGGGAGCTGTTTTTT.